The clone carrying this T cell receptor (beta chain) has only a few counts. Newly diagnosed hyperthyroidism, duration under 2 months, in patients aged 18 to 65. PBMCs came from more than 9 ml fresh peripheral blood. This CDR3 has 14 amino acids. With 6 bases removed from V and 1 base from J, the gap between germline ends came to 13 bases. Germline CDR1 SGHNT, CDR2 YYREEE (reference sequence). Amplification yielded TCR beta CDR3 regions, with RNA transcripts as the source. The HTBI set primed first-round TCR CDR3 RT-PCR. TCRdb reprocessed the multiplex PCR reads via MiXCR and lists one record per CDR3 protein. This sample has roughly 700,000 distinct CDR3 sequences, with 35% found just once. This record comes from a study of T cells in Graves' hyperthyroidism and ophthalmopathy. Study-level background: It was at initial diagnosis, before any treatment, that peripheral blood was collected.

This sequence joins TRBV5-4 and TRBJ1-1; D ambiguous. The source is a woman in her thirties or forties with Graves' hyperthyroidism. The sequenced sample consisted of blood. The CDR3 loop is CASTPGGKNTEAFF. The CDR3 bases are TGTGCCAGCACCCCCGGAGGAAAGAACACTGAAGCTTTCTTT.